The clone carrying this T cell receptor (beta chain) was observed a handful of times. The antigen is unknown. Unique molecular identifiers were used in preparing the TCRbeta library. In TCRdb, the PCR reads were re-called with MiXCR into one record per CDR3 protein. The sample includes 250,000 to 300,000 distinct CDR3 sequences, around a tenth of them seen just once. This sample is part of a study of T-cell reconstitution after alpha-beta-depleted transplantation in children. The study's findings and limits: Some patients showed high day-60 TCRbeta diversity, which derived from surviving recipient T cells and thymic progenitors. Reported findings indicate that, about two months after transplant, alpha-beta T cells came from several hundred expanded clones, which were derived from non-depleted graft cells.

J was trimmed by 4 bases and V by 6 bases; bases with no gene match: 4. The CDR3 length is 14 residues. The V call is TRBV12-3 or TRBV12-4, the J call TRBJ2-2; 8 positions agree with TRBD1. The sequencing here drew on PBMCs, taken before TCRalphabeta/CD19-depleted stem cell transplant. The TCR originated in a boy under three years old with acute myeloid leukemia, due to receive a stem cell transplant. DNA of the CDR3: TGTGCCAGCAGAAGAACAGGGGGCACCGGGGAGCTGTTTTTT. Amino acids: CASRRTGGTGELFF.